This T cell receptor (beta chain) was recorded in a study of shared clonotypes between healthy human individuals. Overall study results and limits: Relative to memory subsets, naive subsets generally showed larger estimated richness. A handful of donors held about 5% of naive CD4 clonotypes in common.

Turning to this clone: The antigen remains unidentified.

The run depth of the assay was deep. Using immunoSEQ multiplex PCR, the repertoire was profiled, and TCRdb retains in-frame clones only, with some absent. The sample has more than 2,000,000 clones, 90% to 95% seen once. CDR3 length equals 14 residues. Germline trimming cut 4 bases from V and 2 bases from J; bases unmatched to any gene: 1. The germline gives CDR1 MDHEN, CDR2 SYDVKM. The J gene is TRBJ2-1, the V gene TRBV28; TRBD2 matches at 8 bases. The source of this sequence is a man aged 18-30 years in good health. Some clones in this sample may be carry-over from other donors' samples. Sequencing input: naive CD4+ T cells from PBMCs. The sample's subset: CD45RA+ positively selected. CDR3 region: CASSSGGAYNEQFF. CDR3 in DNA: TGTGCCAGCAGTTCCGGGGGGGCCTACAATGAGCAGTTCTTC.